This is a list of T cell receptor beta chains from one sample in a study of T cells in Graves' hyperthyroidism and ophthalmopathy. TCRdb processed the multiplex PCR reads anew with MiXCR; each CDR3 protein has one entry. The sample has more than 300,000 distinct CDR3 sequences; 11% to 15% are singletons. Sequences were obtained from blood. The receptors were gathered from a woman aged 55 to 70 with Graves' hyperthyroidism. CDR3s include the opening cysteine and the closing phenylalanine or tryptophan. A D gene is named only where the DNA matches it firmly. Clone size is not always given. Where it is, it says once, few, many or a class for expanded clones.

abundance	d_gene	v_gene	j_gene	CDR3aa	CDR3nt
many	-	TRBV5-6	TRBJ1-1	CASSPGHRLNTEAFF	TGTGCCAGCAGCCCCGGCCACAGACTGAACACTGAAGCTTTCTTT
-	TRBD2	TRBV5-1	TRBJ2-1	CASTIAGGGYNEQFF	TGCGCCAGCACTATAGCGGGAGGCGGGTACAATGAGCAGTTCTTC
many	TRBD1	TRBV30	TRBJ1-2	CAWAAGTGYGYTF	TGTGCCTGGGCCGCCGGGACAGGGTATGGCTACACCTTC
many	-	TRBV5-6	TRBJ2-7	CASSYNRGYEQYF	TGTGCCAGCAGCTATAACAGAGGGTACGAGCAGTACTTC
many	-	TRBV28	TRBJ2-4	CASSSSGEAKNIQYF	TGTGCCAGCAGTTCTTCAGGGGAGGCCAAAAACATTCAGTACTTC
few	-	TRBV6-1	TRBJ2-2	CASSRGDFRGAGELFF	TGTGCCAGCAGTAGAGGGGACTTTAGAGGGGCCGGGGAGCTGTTTTTT
few	-	TRBV20-1	TRBJ1-5	CSAHLIRGEGQPQHF	TGCAGTGCCCATCTAATCAGGGGAGAGGGTCAGCCCCAGCATTTT
-	TRBD1	TRBV19	TRBJ1-2	CASSMTRTGEGYTF	TGTGCCAGTAGTATGACTAGGACAGGGGAAGGCTACACCTTC
many	-	TRBV27	TRBJ2-3	CASSWDGLNTDTQYF	TGTGCCAGCAGTTGGGACGGTTTAAACACAGATACGCAGTATTTT
many	-	TRBV7-3	TRBJ2-1	CASSLNLGGGYNEQFF	TGTGCCAGCAGCTTAAATTTGGGGGGCGGATACAATGAGCAGTTCTTC
many	-	TRBV11-3	TRBJ2-7	CASSLDAVSYEQYF	TGTGCCAGCAGCTTAGACGCCGTCTCCTACGAGCAGTACTTC
many	-	TRBV18	TRBJ1-2	CASSPTSQINYGYTF	TGTGCCAGCTCACCGACGTCCCAAATTAACTATGGCTACACCTTC
many	-	TRBV7-2	TRBJ1-1	CASSPTGTNTEAFF	TGTGCCAGCAGCCCCACCGGAACAAACACTGAAGCTTTCTTT
many	TRBD1	TRBV2	TRBJ1-1	CASSQDRGSTEAFF	TGTGCCAGCAGTCAGGACAGGGGGAGCACTGAAGCTTTCTTT
many	TRBD2	TRBV28	TRBJ2-1	CASSLPSGRNEQFF	TGTGCCAGCAGTTTACCCAGCGGGAGAAATGAGCAGTTCTTC
-	-	TRBV4-1	TRBJ2-7	CASSQVWLAAGDEQYF	TGCGCCAGCAGCCAAGTTTGGCTAGCGGCAGGGGACGAGCAGTACTTC
many	-	TRBV7-9	TRBJ2-5	CASSTDLFSAETQYF	TGTGCCAGCAGCACAGACCTCTTTTCGGCAGAGACCCAGTACTTC
-	-	TRBV19	TRBJ1-5	CASSMAGPLSNQPQHF	TGTGCCAGTAGTATGGCCGGGCCCCTGAGCAATCAGCCCCAGCATTTT
many	TRBD1	TRBV24-1	TRBJ2-5	CATSASDRGRETQYF	TGTGCCACCAGTGCCTCGGACAGGGGGCGAGAGACCCAGTACTTC
many	-	TRBV18	TRBJ2-7	CASSRVPGLSSYEQYF	TGTGCCAGCTCACGAGTGCCGGGGTTGAGCTCCTACGAGCAGTACTTC